These 19 T cell receptor beta chains were all obtained from the same sample, sequenced in a study of CD8 T cells in Susac syndrome. When the RNA was reverse transcribed, random hexamers were used with an input of roughly 0.5 to 1 ug. Each CDR3 protein gets one entry after TCRdb re-called the immunoSEQ multiplex PCR reads with MiXCR. Of some 130,000 distinct CDR3 sequences listed, 85% to 95% are singletons. Sequences were obtained from CD8+ T cells from PBMCs. The origin of the receptors is a human donor with Susac syndrome.

As to this clonotype: Germline is not matched at one junction end, which may reflect a read error. This chain connects TRBV29-1 to TRBJ2-1; D is ambiguous. The germline V gene has CDR1 SQVTM and CDR2 ANQGSEA. CDR3 length equals 14 residues. CDR3 coding DNA: TGCAGCGTTGCCGGCCAGTTGAGCTACAATGAGCAGTTATTC. It codes for CSVAGQLSYNEQLF.

This sequence joins TRBV18 and TRBJ2-5; the D is unclear. The CDR3 covers 12 residues. Germline loops: CDR1 KGHSH, CDR2 LQKENI. The V gene lost 3 bases and the J gene lost 3 bases, with 5 bases spanning the gap. CDR3 in DNA: TGTGCCAGCTCACCGCCAGAAGAGACCCAGTACTTC. Protein sequence: CASSPPEETQYF.

This clonotype was observed a handful of times. V is TRBV11-2 and J is TRBJ2-2; D gene unclear. Germline values: CDR1 SGHAT, CDR2 FQNNGV. With 5 bases removed from V and 0 bases from J, the gap between germline ends came to 1 base. The CDR3 contains 12 residues. CDR3 amino acids: CASSTNTGELFF. The CDR3 nucleotides are TGTGCCAGCAGCACGAACACCGGGGAGCTGTTTTTT.

This clonotype was observed once. The rearrangement joins TRBV7-6 to TRBJ2-3; D call uncertain. Germline V gives CDR1 SGHVS, CDR2 FNYEAQ. The CDR3 contains 15 residues. Trimming pared 6 bases from V and 0 bases from J, leaving 13 bases between. The CDR3 loop reads CASSPQRSSTDTQYF. CDR3 coding DNA: TGTGCCAGCAGTCCACAGCGATCGAGCACAGATACGCAGTATTTT.

The count of this clonotype is one. This chain connects TRBV27 to TRBJ2-5; the D is unclear. Germline V gives CDR1 MNHEY, CDR2 SMNVEV (reference sequence). This CDR3 has 13 residues. V was clipped by 5 bases and J by 5 bases, with 12 bases between them. CDR3 loop: CASSLWYGETQYF. The CDR3 DNA is TGTGCCAGCAGTCTTTGGTATGGGGAGACCCAGTACTTC.

V gene TRBV29-1 combines with J gene TRBJ2-7, with a weak D call TRBD1 (7 bases). The V gene lost 6 bases and the J gene lost 7 bases, with 22 bases spanning the gap. Germline V CDR1 and CDR2: SQVTM, ANQGSEA. The CDR3 has 14 amino acids. CDR3 sequence (DNA): TGCAGCGTCCTCTCTGGGACTCAGGACAGGGAGCAGTACTTC. It yields the protein CSVLSGTQDREQYF.

The chain couples TRBV20-1 to TRBJ2-7; tentative D call: TRBD1 (5 bases). V was trimmed by 3 bases and J by 3 bases, leaving 15 bases between them. CDR3 size: 14 residues. Per germline, CDR1 DFQATT and CDR2 SNEGSKA (reference sequence). The CDR3 nucleotides are TGCAGTGCTAGCGACAGAAGAGGTGACTACGAGCAGTACTTC. This translates into CSASDRRGDYEQYF.

A single count supports this clonotype. The chain recombines TRBV11-3 with TRBJ2-2; D unresolved. Trimming took 4 bases from V and 8 from J, leaving 14 bases between them. Per germline, CDR1 SGHNT and CDR2 YENEEA. CDR3 length equals 14 residues. The CDR3 DNA follows: TGTGCCAGCAGCTCCCGACTGGGTGGGGGGGAGCTGTTTTTT. It yields the protein CASSSRLGGGELFF.

The rearrangement joins TRBV4-1 to TRBJ2-1; 11 bases fit TRBD1. The CDR3 contains 20 residues. CDR1 and CDR2 (germline): MGHRA, YSYEKL. With V trimmed by 1 base and J by 0 bases, 11 bases remained unmatched. The CDR3 DNA reads TGCGCCAGCAGCCAAGTACCCTTGGGTGGGACAGGGGGCTCCTACAATGAGCAGTTCTTC. Translated: CASSQVPLGGTGGSYNEQFF.

The chain couples TRBV7-9 to TRBJ2-1; D perhaps matches TRBD2 (6 bases). This CDR3 is built from 14 residues. V was pared by 5 bases and J by 6 bases, with 14 bases between. Per germline, CDR1 SEHNR and CDR2 FQNEAQ (reference sequence). CDR3 nucleotides: TGTGCCAGCAGCGGAGGGGCCCTAGGCAATGAGCAGTTCTTC. This sequence encodes CASSGGALGNEQFF.

The chain couples TRBV4-1 to TRBJ2-7; 8 positions match TRBD2. Trimming took 4 bases from V and 6 from J; bases not matched to a gene: 8. Germline V gives CDR1 MGHRA, CDR2 YSYEKL. The CDR3 totals 14 residues. CDR3 sequence reads: CASSLGRESSEQYF. DNA of the CDR3: TGCGCCAGCAGCCTCGGGAGGGAGTCTAGCGAGCAGTACTTC.

This clonotype occurred once. This chain links TRBV29-1 with TRBJ1-1; a possible D gene is TRBD1 (6 bases). The ends were cut back, 2 bases at V and 1 base at J, with 14 bases in the middle. Germline lookup yields CDR1 SQVTM and CDR2 ANQGSEA. This CDR3 has 15 residues. The CDR3, as DNA: TGCAGCGTTGAATGGGAAGGGACACCGAACACTGAAGCTTTCTTT. Encoded protein: CSVEWEGTPNTEAFF.

The rearrangement joins TRBV7-9 to TRBJ1-1, with TRBD1 matching over 7 bases. V gave up 5 bases and J gave up 0 bases; unmatched junction bases: 6. CDR3 length equals 15 residues. Germline CDR1 SEHNR, CDR2 FQNEAQ (reference sequence). This CDR3 is CASSVSTGMNTEAFF. CDR3 DNA sequence: TGTGCCAGCAGCGTCTCGACAGGGATGAACACTGAAGCTTTCTTT.

The chain carries TRBV20-1 and TRBJ2-7; D gene uncertain. In germline, CDR1 is DFQATT, CDR2 SNEGSKA (reference sequence). Trimming left V 4 bases short and J 0 bases short, with 10 bases between. This CDR3 is 13 amino acids long. The CDR3 protein is CSATDIHSYEQYF. The CDR3 DNA sequence: TGCAGTGCTACCGACATTCACTCCTACGAGCAGTACTTC.

This clonotype was counted a few times. The genes are TRBV2 and TRBJ1-5, with 11 bases identical to TRBD1. The germline CDR1 and CDR2 sequences are SNHLY and FYNNEI. The CDR3 sequence is 14 residues long. The V segment lost 5 bases and the J segment 6 bases; nucleotides outside the gene matches: 3. CDR3 residues: CASSSGQGVQPQHF. For the CDR3, the DNA is TGTGCCAGCAGTTCGGGACAGGGGGTTCAGCCCCAGCATTTT.

V is TRBV11-2 and J is TRBJ2-6, with TRBD1 matching 12 bases. V lost 11 bases to trimming and J lost 3 bases; unmatched junction nucleotides: 17. This CDR3 spans 19 amino acids. CDR1 SGHAT and CDR2 FQNNGV come from the germline V gene. The CDR3 reads CAGRGQPGQGAHGANVLTF. The CDR3 region has the DNA TGTGCCGGGAGGGGCCAACCGGGACAGGGGGCGCATGGGGCCAACGTCCTGACTTTC.

The chain uses TRBV10-3 and TRBJ2-3; D is uncertain. The ends were cut back, 0 bases at V and 9 bases at J, with 7 bases in the middle. Germline CDR1 and CDR2: ENHRY and SYGVKD. The CDR3 covers 12 residues. For the CDR3, the DNA is TGTGCCATCAGTGAGTCGAAAACCACGCAGTATTTT. It is translated as CAISESKTTQYF.

The V and J genes are TRBV13 and TRBJ2-3, with D unclear. CDR3 length equals 15 residues. V lost 2 bases and J lost 3, with 12 bases in between. Germline CDR1 is PRHDT and CDR2 is FYEKMQ (reference sequence). The CDR3, as DNA: TGTGCCAGCAGCTTATACCAAATGGGGACAGATACGCAGTATTTT. It encodes CASSLYQMGTDTQYF.

V usage is TRBV30 and J usage is TRBJ1-5; D ambiguous. This CDR3 spans 12 amino acids. The germline CDR1 and CDR2 sequences are GTSNPN and SVGIG (reference sequence). V was trimmed by 0 bases and J by 4 bases, leaving 4 bases between them. The CDR3 DNA sequence: TGTGCCTGGAGTGTTTCGAATCAGCCCCAGCATTTT. It yields the protein CAWSVSNQPQHF.